The 18 T cell receptor beta chains listed next were all sequenced from one sample in a study of tumor-infiltrating lymphocytes in primary liver carcinoma. Total RNA amounting to 450 to 550 ng was the source from which TCR beta cDNA was made with a constant-region primer. Nested multiplex PCR, run for three rounds with slightly modified ARM-PCR, yielded TCR beta libraries. In the first two PCR rounds, TRBV1-TRBV30 forward primers were paired with a C-beta reverse primer, and each round lasted roughly 10 cycles. A single record per CDR3 protein comes from TCRdb applying MiXCR to the multiplex PCR reads. This table holds 70,000 to 75,000 distinct CDR3 sequences, 60% to 75% found once. DNA and RNA were both co-extracted from 20-30 mg of bulk tissue that had not been sorted. Sample: liver tumor tissue from sampling region 4. Subset meaning: tumor region T4, right-lateral pole. The receptors derive from a man aged 35 to 55 with primary liver carcinoma and hepatitis B virus infection.

A word on this clonotype: The final CDR3 position lacks the conserved phenylalanine or tryptophan, pointing to a likely read error. This chain uses TRBV4-1 with TRBJ1-2; unclear D gene. The CDR3 sequence is 16 residues long. Germline V CDR1 and CDR2: MGHRA, YSYEKL. Deletions cut 3 bases from V and 8 bases from J, with 22 bases between. CDR3 amino acids: CASSHPPNWTFAGYTL. In DNA form, the CDR3 reads TGCGCCAGCAGCCACCCTCCTAATTGGACGTTCGCGGGCTACACCCTC.

Regarding this clonotype: A read error may be the cause here, since a much bigger clone is one base away. The genes are TRBV12-3 or TRBV12-4 and TRBJ2-5; D may be TRBD2 (7 bases). The CDR3 contains 14 residues. This chain's CDR3 is CASSRGGLEETQCF. CDR3 DNA: TGTGCCAGCAGCAGGGGAGGGCTAGAGGAGACCCAGTGCTTC.

On this clonotype: Germline and junction disagree at one end, which may indicate a read error. This chain links TRBV4-1 with TRBJ2-1, with a tentative D call TRBD1 (5 bases). Germline CDR1 is MGHRA and CDR2 is YSYEKL. This CDR3 is built from 15 residues. This CDR3 is CASCQVSSSSGEQFF. CDR3 nucleotides: TGCGCCAGCTGCCAAGTTTCCAGTAGCTCAGGGGAGCAGTTCTTC.

Comments on this clonotype: A single base separates this from a much larger clone, so it may be a read error. The CDR3 ends on some other residue instead of the conserved phenylalanine or tryptophan, so this is likely a read error. The chain uses TRBV2 and TRBJ2-7; a weak D match, TRBD1 (6 bases). With 6 bases removed from V and 0 bases from J, the gap between germline ends came to 21 bases. CDR1 SNHLY and CDR2 FYNNEI come from the germline V gene. The CDR3 sequence is 17 residues long. CDR3: CASRLTSGQGSSYEQYS. Written as DNA, the CDR3 is TGTGCCAGCAGACTGACCTCGGGGCAGGGGAGCTCCTACGAGCAGTACTCC.

With regard to this clonotype: Possible read error: a much larger clone is one base away. The conserved phenylalanine or tryptophan is not found at the CDR3 terminus, so this likely reflects a read error. The CDR3 coding sequence is TGTGCCAGCAGCCTGGGACTAGCCCGGGAGCTGTTTCTT. It encodes CASSLGLARELFL. J is TRBJ2-2 and V is TRBV6-1, with 9 positions matching TRBD2. This CDR3 has 13 amino acids. From germline, CDR1 is MNHNS and CDR2 SASEGT. Trimming at V came to 6 bases and at J to 9 bases, leaving 5 bases not matched to a gene.

Note on this clonotype: At one of its ends the junction is not consistent with the germline gene, which may arise from a read error. This chain joins TRBV5-5 and TRBJ2-2; 8 nucleotides match TRBD1. The germline V gene has CDR1 SGHKS and CDR2 YYEKEE (reference sequence). The CDR3 contains 15 residues. In nucleotides, the CDR3 is TGTGCCAGCAGCCCCCCAGGGGGCGACACCGGGAAGCTGTCTTTT. Translating it yields CASSPPGGDTGKLSF.

Comments on this clonotype: The CDR3 end shows no conserved phenylalanine or tryptophan, and so a read error is likely. The rearrangement joins TRBV19 to TRBJ2-1; tentative D call: TRBD1 (7 bases). CDR3 length equals 13 residues. CDR1 is LNHDA, CDR2 SQIVND, per germline (reference sequence). In nucleotides, the CDR3 is TGTGCCAGTCAGGGGGACTCCTACAATGGGCAGTTCTGC. This encodes CASQGDSYNGQFC.

This clonotype was recorded a few times. At one end the junction does not follow the germline gene, possibly because of a read error. V is TRBV11-2 and J is TRBJ2-2, with 9 positions matching TRBD1. CDR3 length equals 17 residues. CDR1 is SGHAT and CDR2 is FQNNGV in the germline V gene. CDR3 residues: CASSFDRDRVATGEQFF. The CDR3 DNA follows: TGTGCCAGCAGCTTTGATAGGGACAGGGTCGCCACCGGGGAGCAGTTTTTT.

The J gene is TRBJ2-2, the V gene TRBV29-1; D possibly corresponds to TRBD2 (6 bases). Germline CDR1 and CDR2: SQVTM and ANQGSEA. The CDR3 sequence is 17 residues long. For the CDR3, the DNA is TGCAGTGTCCTTGGCCTCCTCGGGAGAGCGAACACCGGGGAGCTGTTTTTT. Translated: CSVLGLLGRANTGELFF.

This clonotype was counted many times. This chain uses TRBV28 with TRBJ2-7; the D gene is possibly TRBD2 (5 bases). This CDR3 is 15 amino acids long. The V end lost 1 base, the J end lost 6 bases, and 16 bases lay between the germline ends. The germline V gene encodes CDR1 MDHEN and CDR2 SYDVKM. The CDR3 sequence: CASSLFGTPGVEQYF. CDR3 nucleotides: TGTGCCAGCAGTTTATTCGGTACCCCCGGGGTCGAGCAGTACTTC.

CDR3: CASSDRHHSTDTQYF. CDR3 bases: TGTGCCAGCAGTGACCGGCATCATAGCACAGATACGCAGTATTTT. The chain is built from TRBV25-1 and TRBJ2-3, with D uncertain. This CDR3 has 15 amino acids. CDR1 MGHDK and CDR2 SYGVNS come from the germline V gene. Trimming took 3 bases from V and 0 from J, leaving 10 bases between them.

This clonotype was detected ten times or more. This chain joins TRBV4-1 and TRBJ2-6, with 7 bases matching TRBD1. Trimming cost V 1 base and J 6 bases; bases outside gene matches: 6. CDR1 is MGHRA, CDR2 YSYEKL, per germline. The CDR3 extends over 16 amino acids. In nucleotides, the CDR3 is TGCGCCAGCAGCCAAGGCTGGGGGACAGAGGCCAACGTCCTGACTTTC. Encoded protein: CASSQGWGTEANVLTF.

As concerns this clonotype: The junction shows a germline mismatch at one end, possibly a read error. V is TRBV12-3 or TRBV12-4 and J is TRBJ2-5; D is uncertain. CDR3 length: 13 residues. As DNA, the CDR3 is TGTGCCAGCAGATTGGGCCGTCAAGAGACCCAGTACTTT. Translated, it gives CASRLGRQETQYF.

A note on this clonotype: This may be a read error, as it is one base from a much larger clone. CDR3 nucleotide sequence: TGTGCCAGCACCTTGGTGACAGGGGAGCAGTACTTC. Translated, it gives CASTLVTGEQYF. J is TRBJ2-7 and V is TRBV7-9; 7 bases map to TRBD1. CDR1 and CDR2 (germline): SEHNR, FQNEAQ (reference sequence). V lost 7 bases, J lost 7 bases, and 7 bases stayed unmatched. The CDR3 sequence is 12 residues long.

This clonotype showed up many times. The gene calls are TRBV5-1 and TRBJ2-7; 7 bases are shared with TRBD2. V trimming: 2 bases; J trimming: 1 base; junction bases outside the gene matches: 6. Looked up from germline, CDR1 is SGHRS and CDR2 is YFSETQ. The CDR3 is 15 residues long. The DNA of the CDR3 is TGCGCCAGCAGCTTTTCTAGCGGACCTTCCTACGAGCAGTACTTC. This encodes CASSFSSGPSYEQYF.

Details on this clonotype: An end of the junction does not agree with germline; a read error may underlie this. V and J are TRBV11-1 and TRBJ2-7, with D maybe TRBD2 (5 bases). Germline lookup yields CDR1 SGHAT and CDR2 FQDESV (reference sequence). CDR3 length equals 13 residues. The CDR3 loop is CASSLGIGNERHF. The CDR3 coding sequence is TGTGCCAGCAGCTTAGGGATAGGGAACGAGCGGCACTTC.

This clonotype was observed at least ten times. The rearrangement links TRBV12-3 or TRBV12-4 to TRBJ2-3; TRBD2 might be the D (6 bases). The CDR3 has 14 amino acids. Trimming pared 5 bases from V and 6 bases from J, leaving 15 bases between. The DNA for the CDR3 is TGTGCCAGCAGTCGGGGGAACCCCTGGGATACGCAGTATTTT. This encodes CASSRGNPWDTQYF.

This clonotype was seen a few times. The chain is built from TRBV7-2 and TRBJ2-2; 10 bases match TRBD1. CDR1 and CDR2 from the germline V gene are SGHTA and FQGNSA. The CDR3 has 15 residues. Unmatched junction bases numbered 5, after V lost 5 bases and J lost 5 bases. CDR3 sequence (DNA): TGTGCCAGCAGCGCCAGGGGACAGGGGACCGGGGAGCTGTTTTTT. It encodes CASSARGQGTGELFF.